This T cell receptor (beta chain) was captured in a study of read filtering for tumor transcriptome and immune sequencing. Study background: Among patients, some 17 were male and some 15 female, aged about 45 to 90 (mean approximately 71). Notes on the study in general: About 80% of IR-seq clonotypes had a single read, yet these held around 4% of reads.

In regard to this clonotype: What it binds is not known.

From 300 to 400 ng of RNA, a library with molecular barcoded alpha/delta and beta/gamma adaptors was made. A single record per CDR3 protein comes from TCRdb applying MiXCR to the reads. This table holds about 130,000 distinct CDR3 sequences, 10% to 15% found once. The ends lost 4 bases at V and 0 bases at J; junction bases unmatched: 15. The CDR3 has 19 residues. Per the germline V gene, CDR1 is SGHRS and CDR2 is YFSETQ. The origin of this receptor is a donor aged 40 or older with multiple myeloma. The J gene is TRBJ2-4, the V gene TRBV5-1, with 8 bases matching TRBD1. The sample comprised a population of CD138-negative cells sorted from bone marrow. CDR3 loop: CASSPAGTGGGLAKNIQYF. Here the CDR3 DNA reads TGCGCCAGCAGCCCCGCGGGGACAGGAGGGGGGCTAGCCAAAAACATTCAGTACTTC. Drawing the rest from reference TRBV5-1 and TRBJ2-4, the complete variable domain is KAGVTQTPRYLIKTRGQQVTLSCSPISGHRSVSWYQQTPGQGLQFLFEYFSETQRNKGNFPGRFSGRQFSNSRSEMNVSTLELGDSALYLCASSPAGTGGGLAKNIQYFGAGTRLSVL.